This TCR beta chain was captured in a study of breast tumors, draining lymph nodes, adjacent tissues. TCRdb re-analysed the multiplex PCR reads in MiXCR, keeping a single row per CDR3 protein. The repertoire has tens of thousands of distinct CDR3 sequences, roughly three fifths of them found once; the top ten carry 15% to 20%. CDR1 and CDR2 from the germline V gene are SGHRS and YFSETQ. The germline V and J ends were trimmed by 3 bases and 7 bases, with 13 bases remaining between them. The CDR3 is 14 residues long. The TCR sequence derives from a female donor with breast cancer. Some clones in this sample may be carry-over from other donors' samples. Sequenced material: tumor-adjacent breast tissue. The J gene is TRBJ2-2, the V gene TRBV5-1; D gene ambiguous. CDR3 region: CASSSTEVGGELFF. DNA of the CDR3: TGCGCCAGCAGCTCCACCGAAGTCGGCGGGGAGCTGTTTTTT.